Following are 12 T cell receptor beta chains from one sample sequenced in a study of cytomegalovirus exposure and HLA in healthy donors. The PCR used 60 Vbeta and 13 Jbeta primers. The assay was immunoSEQ multiplex PCR, and TCRdb's table has in-frame clones only and misses some. The table has 150,000 or so clones, more than 65% seen once. Sequenced input: PBMCs. The receptor set was obtained from a man aged 45-65 years in good health and CMV-seropositive.

The V gene is TRBV28, the J gene TRBJ2-2; the D gene is possibly TRBD2 (7 bases). The CDR3 is 16 amino acids. V gave up 1 base and J gave up 6 bases, with 15 bases separating them. Germline V gives CDR1 MDHEN, CDR2 SYDVKM. The DNA of the CDR3 is TGTGCCAGCAGTTTATACCCCGGGGGGCGCTCCGGGGAGCTGTTTTTT. It yields the protein CASSLYPGGRSGELFF. The full variable domain, its missing parts supplied by reference TRBV28 and TRBJ2-2, is DVKVTQSSRYLVKRTGEKVFLECVQDMDHENMFWYRQDPGLGLRLIYFSYDVKMKEKGDIPEGYSVSREKKERFSLILESASTNQTSMYLCASSLYPGGRSGELFFGEGSRLTVL.

V gene TRBV6-6 combines with J gene TRBJ1-4, with D perhaps matching TRBD1 (6 bases). CDR1 MNHNY and CDR2 SVGAGI come from the germline V gene (reference sequence). There are 14 residues in the CDR3. V was cut by 2 bases and J by 6 bases, with 10 bases left in between. The CDR3 DNA reads TGTGCCAGCAGTTACCGAGGACAGTATGAAAAACTGTTTTTT. As protein: CASSYRGQYEKLFF.

This clone has more than one count but fewer than ten. The chain is built from TRBV28 and TRBJ2-7; TRBD1 matches at 7 bases. Germline V gene lookup returns CDR1 MDHEN and CDR2 SYDVKM. The junction had 3 bases not matched to a gene; V was cut back by 7 bases and J by 3 bases. The CDR3 sequence is 12 residues long. The chain's CDR3 is CASNYRGYEQYF. CDR3 DNA: TGTGCCAGCAACTACAGGGGCTACGAGCAGTACTTC.

The chain joins TRBV10-2 to TRBJ2-7, with 8 positions matching TRBD2. Trimming cost V 6 bases and J 5 bases; bases outside gene matches: 6. CDR1 WSHSY and CDR2 SAAADI come from the germline V gene. The CDR3 is 13 residues long. The CDR3: CASRTGLVNEQYF. CDR3 in DNA: TGCGCCAGCAGAACGGGACTAGTTAACGAGCAGTACTTC.

Notes on this clone: Within the sample, other DNA sequences also encode this same CDR3. This rearrangement joins TRBV28 to TRBJ1-2; D unresolved. CDR3 size: 12 residues. Germline CDR1 and CDR2: MDHEN and SYDVKM. Trimming left V 2 bases short and J 6 bases short, with 7 bases between. CDR3 protein: CASSLPPDGYTF. The CDR3 bases are TGTGCCAGCAGTTTACCTCCCGATGGCTACACCTTC.

CDR3 nucleotides: TGTGCCACCGGGGACAGGGGGCGAGAAGGCTACACCTTC. This encodes CATGDRGREGYTF. The V gene is TRBV14, the J gene TRBJ1-2; the match to TRBD1 covers 12 bases. In germline, CDR1 is SGHDN, CDR2 FVKESK. V lost 10 bases and J lost 8; bases outside the gene matches: 8. The CDR3 is 13 residues long.

The CDR3 here is CASSQEGQGRDQPQHF. In nucleotides, the CDR3 is TGTGCCAGCAGCCAAGAAGGGCAGGGGAGGGATCAGCCCCAGCATTTT. The genes are TRBV4-2 and TRBJ1-5; D possibly corresponds to TRBD1 (6 bases). This CDR3 region has 16 residues. V was clipped by 0 bases and J by 5 bases, with 14 bases between them. The germline CDR1 and CDR2 sequences are LGHNA and YNFKEQ.

V is TRBV30 and J is TRBJ2-7, with D hard to call. CDR1 and CDR2 (germline): GTSNPN, SVGIG (reference sequence). Trimming pared 1 base from V and 1 base from J, leaving 11 bases between. The CDR3 totals 14 residues. For the CDR3, the DNA is TGTGCCTGGAGTGAAGGAGACTGGTCCTACGAGCAGTACTTC. Translated, it gives CAWSEGDWSYEQYF.

The table lists this clone with a few counts. V is TRBV2 and J is TRBJ1-2, with D possibly being TRBD1 (5 bases). Germline V gives CDR1 SNHLY, CDR2 FYNNEI. This CDR3 comprises 13 residues. Trimming stripped 4 bases from V and 2 bases from J, with 8 bases between. The CDR3 coding sequence is TGTGCCAGCAGTGCGGACACGAACTATGGCTACACCTTC. Translating gives CASSADTNYGYTF. The full variable domain, its missing parts supplied by reference TRBV2 and TRBJ1-2, is EPEVTQTPSHQVTQMGQEVILRCVPISNHLYFYWYRQILGQKVEFLVSFYNNEISEKSEIFDDQFSVERPDGSNFTLKIRSTKLEDSAMYFCASSADTNYGYTFGSGTRLTVV.

This clone was seen a few times. The chain carries TRBV11-3 and TRBJ2-2; 10 bases line up with TRBD2. Looked up from germline, CDR1 is SGHNT and CDR2 is YENEEA. V lost 5 bases, J lost 6 bases, and 6 bases stayed unmatched. The CDR3 consists of 15 residues. The CDR3 sequence: CASSTTSGISGELFF. CDR3 nucleotide sequence: TGTGCCAGCAGCACCACTAGCGGGATATCCGGGGAGCTGTTTTTT.

The V and J genes are TRBV7-8 and TRBJ2-5; D is uncertain. Trimming cost V 5 bases and J 5 bases, with 6 bases left between them. Germline assignment: CDR1 SGHVS and CDR2 FQNEAQ. The CDR3 is 11 residues long. The CDR3 DNA follows: TGTGCCAGCAGCCCCGGGGAGACCCAGTACTTC. Protein sequence: CASSPGETQYF. The whole variable domain, remainder taken from reference TRBV7-8 and TRBJ2-5, is GAGVSQSPRYKVAKRGQDVALRCDPISGHVSLFWYQQALGQGPEFLTYFQNEAQLDKSGLPSDRFFAERPEGSVSTLKIQRTQQEDSAVYLCASSPGETQYFGPGTRLLVL.

The gene calls are TRBV4-1 and TRBJ1-4; the D gene is possibly TRBD1 (5 bases). Between the trimmed V and J ends, which lost 1 base and 8 bases, there was a span of 17 bases. CDR3 length: 16 amino acids. Germline assignment: CDR1 MGHRA and CDR2 YSYEKL. CDR3 bases: TGCGCCAGCAGCCAAGCTTTCAGGGAGGTACGCGAAAAACTGTTTTTT. It encodes CASSQAFREVREKLFF.